This TCR beta chain was identified in a study of blood T cell repertoires in COVID-19. As for the study in general: There were acute and convalescent COVID-19 samples, and they came from the United States, Italy and Spain. PBMCs, B-cell-depleted T cells, or T cells provided the cDNA or gDNA that made up the material.

This CDR3 is built from 15 residues. V was cut by 1 base and J by 2 bases, with 12 bases left in between. Germline V lookup: CDR1 LNHDA, CDR2 SQIVND (reference sequence). In the source study's methods: Amplified reference gene primers provided the basis for estimating nucleated cell counts. Using immunoSEQ multiplex PCR, the repertoire was profiled, and TCRdb retains in-frame clones only, with some absent. V, J and clone size were drawn from that table, and D and trimming were deduced from the DNA. The table has about 35,000 clones, approximately 78% seen once. This chain connects TRBV19 to TRBJ2-7; D unclear. Sequencing was done on a sample of peripheral blood. This sequence was found in a human donor in a cohort sampled during active or convalescent COVID-19. The donor label of this sample is uncertain. The CDR3 DNA reads as TGTGCCAGTAGTATAGGGTCGAGCGTAGCCTACGAGCAGTACTTC. Its protein product is CASSIGSSVAYEQYF.